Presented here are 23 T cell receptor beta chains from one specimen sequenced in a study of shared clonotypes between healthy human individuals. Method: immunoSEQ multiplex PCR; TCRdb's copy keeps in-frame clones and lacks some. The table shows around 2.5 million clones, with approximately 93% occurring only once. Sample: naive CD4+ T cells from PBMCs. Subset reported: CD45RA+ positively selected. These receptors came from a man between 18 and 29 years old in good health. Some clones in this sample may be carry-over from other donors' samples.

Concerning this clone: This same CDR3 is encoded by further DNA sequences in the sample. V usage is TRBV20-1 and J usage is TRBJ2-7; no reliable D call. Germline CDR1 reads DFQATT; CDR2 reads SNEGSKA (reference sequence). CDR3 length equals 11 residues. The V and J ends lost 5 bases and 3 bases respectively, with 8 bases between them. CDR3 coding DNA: TGCAGTGCTCTAGTTAACTACGAGCAGTACTTC. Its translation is CSALVNYEQYF.

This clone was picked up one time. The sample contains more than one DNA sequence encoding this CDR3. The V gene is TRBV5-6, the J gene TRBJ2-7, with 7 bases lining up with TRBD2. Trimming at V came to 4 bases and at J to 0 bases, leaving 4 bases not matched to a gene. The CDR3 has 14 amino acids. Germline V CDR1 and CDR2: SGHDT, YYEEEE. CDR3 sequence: CASSPGGSSYEQYF. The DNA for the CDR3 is TGTGCCAGCAGCCCCGGCGGGAGCTCCTACGAGCAGTACTTC.

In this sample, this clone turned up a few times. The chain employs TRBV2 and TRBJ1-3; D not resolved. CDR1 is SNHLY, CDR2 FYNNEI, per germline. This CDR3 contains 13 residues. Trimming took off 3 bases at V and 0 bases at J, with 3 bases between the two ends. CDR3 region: CASSEHSGNTIYF. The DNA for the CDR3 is TGTGCCAGCAGTGAGCACTCTGGAAACACCATATATTTT.

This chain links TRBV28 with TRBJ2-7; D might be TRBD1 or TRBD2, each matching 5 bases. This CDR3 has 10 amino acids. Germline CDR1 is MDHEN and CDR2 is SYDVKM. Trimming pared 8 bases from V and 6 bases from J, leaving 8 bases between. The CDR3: CASARGEQYF. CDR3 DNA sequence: TGTGCCAGCGCGAGGGGCGAGCAGTACTTC.

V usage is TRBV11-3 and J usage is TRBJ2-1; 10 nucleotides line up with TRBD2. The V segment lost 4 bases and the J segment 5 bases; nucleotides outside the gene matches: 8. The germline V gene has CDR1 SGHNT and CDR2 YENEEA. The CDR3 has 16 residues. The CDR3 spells CASSWGTSAQNNEQFF. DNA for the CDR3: TGTGCCAGCAGCTGGGGGACTAGCGCACAGAACAATGAGCAGTTCTTC.

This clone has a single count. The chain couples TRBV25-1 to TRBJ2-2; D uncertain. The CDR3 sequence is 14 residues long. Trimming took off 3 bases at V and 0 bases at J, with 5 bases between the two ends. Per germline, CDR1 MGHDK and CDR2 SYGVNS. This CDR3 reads CASSEPANTGELFF. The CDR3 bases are TGTGCCAGCAGTGAGCCAGCGAACACCGGGGAGCTGTTTTTT.

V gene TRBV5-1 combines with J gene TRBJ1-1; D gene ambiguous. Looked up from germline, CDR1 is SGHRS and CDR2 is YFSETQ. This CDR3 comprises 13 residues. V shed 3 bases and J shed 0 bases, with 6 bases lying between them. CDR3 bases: TGCGCCAGCAGCTCCCCGCTGAACACTGAAGCTTTCTTT. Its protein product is CASSSPLNTEAFF.

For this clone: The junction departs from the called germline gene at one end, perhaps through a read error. The CDR3 coding sequence is TGTGCCAGCAGACAAGTTTTCTCGCGGAATGAGCAGTTCTTC. It is translated as CASRQVFSRNEQFF. The chain carries TRBV4-2 and TRBJ2-1; D ambiguous. Germline values: CDR1 LGHNA, CDR2 YNFKEQ. The CDR3 has 14 amino acids.

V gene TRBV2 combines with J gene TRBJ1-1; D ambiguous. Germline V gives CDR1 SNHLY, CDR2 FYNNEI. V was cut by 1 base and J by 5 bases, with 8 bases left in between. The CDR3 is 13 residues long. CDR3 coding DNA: TGTGCCAGCAGTGAAGAGTCAGAGACTGAAGCTTTCTTT. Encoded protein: CASSEESETEAFF.

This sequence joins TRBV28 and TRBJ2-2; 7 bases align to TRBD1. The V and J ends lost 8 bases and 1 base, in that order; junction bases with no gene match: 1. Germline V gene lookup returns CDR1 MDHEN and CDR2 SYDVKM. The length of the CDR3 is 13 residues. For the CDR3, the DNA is TGTGCCAGCCGGGACAGGAACACCGGGGAGCTGTTTTTT. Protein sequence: CASRDRNTGELFF.

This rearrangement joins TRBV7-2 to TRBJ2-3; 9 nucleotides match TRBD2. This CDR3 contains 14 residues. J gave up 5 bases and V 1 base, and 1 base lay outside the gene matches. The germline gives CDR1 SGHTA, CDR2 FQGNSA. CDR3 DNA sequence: TGTGCCAGCAGCTTAGAAGCGGGGGGAGATACGCAGTATTTT. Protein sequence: CASSLEAGGDTQYF.

CDR3 amino acids: CASSPGKANEQFF. The CDR3 bases are TGTGCCAGCTCACCGGGGAAGGCCAATGAGCAGTTCTTC. V is TRBV18 and J is TRBJ2-1; D remains unclear. This CDR3 is built from 13 residues. CDR1 is KGHSH, CDR2 LQKENI, per germline. V shed 3 bases and J shed 6 bases, with 9 bases lying between them.

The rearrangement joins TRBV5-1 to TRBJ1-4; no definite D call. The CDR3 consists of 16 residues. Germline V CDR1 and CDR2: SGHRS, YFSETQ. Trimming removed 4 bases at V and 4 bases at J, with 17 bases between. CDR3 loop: CASSPGSYSDNEKLFF. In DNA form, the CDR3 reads TGCGCCAGCAGCCCGGGATCCTACAGCGATAATGAAAAACTGTTTTTT.

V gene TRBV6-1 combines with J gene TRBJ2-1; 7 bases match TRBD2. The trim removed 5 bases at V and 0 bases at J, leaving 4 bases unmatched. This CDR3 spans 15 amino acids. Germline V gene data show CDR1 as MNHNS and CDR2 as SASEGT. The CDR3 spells CASSRAGYSYNEQFF. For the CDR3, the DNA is TGTGCCAGCAGTCGAGCGGGATACTCCTACAATGAGCAGTTCTTC.

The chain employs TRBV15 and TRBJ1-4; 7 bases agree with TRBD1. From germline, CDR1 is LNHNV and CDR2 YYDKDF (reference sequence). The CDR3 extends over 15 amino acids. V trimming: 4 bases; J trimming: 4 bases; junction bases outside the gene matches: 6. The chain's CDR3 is CATSKPRQGNEKLFF. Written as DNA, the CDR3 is TGTGCCACCAGCAAACCCCGACAGGGTAATGAAAAACTGTTTTTT.

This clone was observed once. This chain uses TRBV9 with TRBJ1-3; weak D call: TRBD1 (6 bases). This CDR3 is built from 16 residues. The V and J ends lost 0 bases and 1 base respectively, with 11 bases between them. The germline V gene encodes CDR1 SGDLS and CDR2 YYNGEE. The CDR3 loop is CASSVDGRGSGNTIYF. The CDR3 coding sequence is TGTGCCAGCAGCGTAGATGGCAGGGGATCTGGAAACACCATATATTTT. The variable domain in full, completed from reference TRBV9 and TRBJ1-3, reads DSGVTQTPKHLITATGQRVTLRCSPRSGDLSVYWYQQSLDQGLQFLIQYYNGEERAKGNILERFSAQQFPDLHSELNLSSLELGDSALYFCASSVDGRGSGNTIYFGEGSWLTVV.

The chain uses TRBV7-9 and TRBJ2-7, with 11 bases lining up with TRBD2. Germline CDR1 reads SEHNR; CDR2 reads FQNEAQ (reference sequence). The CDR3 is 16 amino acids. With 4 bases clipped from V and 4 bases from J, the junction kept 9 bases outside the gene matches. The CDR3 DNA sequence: TGTGCCAGCAGCTCCCCGGGAATAGCGGGAGGGTACGAGCAGTACTTC. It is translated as CASSSPGIAGGYEQYF.

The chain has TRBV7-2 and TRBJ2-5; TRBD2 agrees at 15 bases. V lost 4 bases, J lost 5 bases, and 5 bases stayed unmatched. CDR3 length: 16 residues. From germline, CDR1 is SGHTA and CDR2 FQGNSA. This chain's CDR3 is CASSSGLAGGGETQYF. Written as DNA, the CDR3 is TGTGCCAGCAGCTCCGGACTAGCGGGAGGGGGGGAGACCCAGTACTTC.

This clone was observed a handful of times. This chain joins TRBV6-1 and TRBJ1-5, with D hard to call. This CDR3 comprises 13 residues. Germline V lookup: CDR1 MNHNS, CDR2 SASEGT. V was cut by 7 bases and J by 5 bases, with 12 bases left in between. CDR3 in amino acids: CASIPSAHQPQHF. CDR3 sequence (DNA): TGTGCCAGCATCCCCTCGGCCCATCAGCCCCAGCATTTT.

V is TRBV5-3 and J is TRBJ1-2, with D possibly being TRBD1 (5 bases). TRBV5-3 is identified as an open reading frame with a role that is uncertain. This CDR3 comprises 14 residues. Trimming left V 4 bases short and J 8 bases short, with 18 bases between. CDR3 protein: CARSLDWGKPGYTF. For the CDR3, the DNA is TGTGCCAGAAGCCTCGATTGGGGGAAACCCGGCTACACCTTC.

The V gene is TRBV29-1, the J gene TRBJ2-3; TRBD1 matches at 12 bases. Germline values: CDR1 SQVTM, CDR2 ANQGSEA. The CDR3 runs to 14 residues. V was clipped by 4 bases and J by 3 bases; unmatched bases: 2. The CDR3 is CSVGGQGATDTQYF. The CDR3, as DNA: TGCAGCGTTGGGGGACAGGGGGCGACAGATACGCAGTATTTT.

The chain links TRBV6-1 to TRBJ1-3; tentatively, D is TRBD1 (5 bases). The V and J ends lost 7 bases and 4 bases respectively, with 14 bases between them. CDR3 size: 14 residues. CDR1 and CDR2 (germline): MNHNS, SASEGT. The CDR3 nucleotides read TGTGCCAGCATAGGGGATTTGAGGGGAAACACCATATATTTT. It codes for CASIGDLRGNTIYF.

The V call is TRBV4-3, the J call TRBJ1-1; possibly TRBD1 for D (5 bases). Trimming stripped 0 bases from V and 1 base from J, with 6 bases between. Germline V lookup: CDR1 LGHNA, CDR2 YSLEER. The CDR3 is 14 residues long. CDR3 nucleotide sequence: TGCGCCAGCAGCCAAGAGAGGGGGAACACTGAAGCTTTCTTT. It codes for CASSQERGNTEAFF.